These 21 T cell receptor beta chains were sequenced from one sample in a study of T cell responses to AZD1222 COVID-19 vaccine. TCRdb keeps only in-frame clones here, not all; method: immunoSEQ multiplex PCR. The repertoire has about 210,000 clones, around 94% of them found once; the top ten carry around 1.7%. The sequencing here drew on peripheral blood, taken 28 days after the second dose of the MenACWY control vaccine. These receptors originate from an adult who received the MenACWY meningococcal vaccine as a control.

The chain has TRBV9 and TRBJ1-4; D uncertain. V lost 4 bases and J 6 bases, leaving 13 bases between the germline ends. Germline CDR1 is SGDLS and CDR2 is YYNGEE. The CDR3 is 14 amino acids. CDR3 sequence reads: CASSINPSYEKLFF. The CDR3 DNA reads TGTGCCAGCAGCATAAATCCTTCGTATGAAAAACTGTTTTTT.

The chain is built from TRBV28 and TRBJ2-3; the D gene could be TRBD1 or TRBD2 (7 bases each). Germline lookup yields CDR1 MDHEN and CDR2 SYDVKM. This CDR3 is 15 amino acids long. Trimming shortened V by 6 bases and J by 0 bases, and 13 bases separated the two germline ends. The CDR3 region is CASRGGTASTDTQYF. The CDR3 DNA reads as TGTGCCAGCAGGGGAGGGACAGCTAGCACAGATACGCAGTATTTT. The full variable domain, rest sourced from reference TRBV28 and TRBJ2-3, is DVKVTQSSRYLVKRTGEKVFLECVQDMDHENMFWYRQDPGLGLRLIYFSYDVKMKEKGDIPEGYSVSREKKERFSLILESASTNQTSMYLCASRGGTASTDTQYFGPGTRLTVL.

The V call is TRBV19, the J call TRBJ2-7; 7 bases line up with TRBD2. V was clipped by 5 bases and J by 5 bases; unmatched bases: 9. Germline CDR1 is LNHDA and CDR2 is SQIVND (reference sequence). The length of the CDR3 is 14 residues. This chain's CDR3 is CASSPLTGRDEQYF. DNA of the CDR3: TGTGCCAGTAGTCCCTTGACGGGGAGGGACGAGCAGTACTTC.

V usage is TRBV7-3 and J usage is TRBJ1-6, with D possibly TRBD1 on 5 matching bases. This CDR3 is built from 17 residues. V lost 5 bases, J lost 0 bases, and 14 bases lay in between. CDR1 is SGHTA, CDR2 FQGTGA, per germline. The CDR3 protein is CASSPRGLSSYNSPLHF. CDR3 sequence (DNA): TGTGCCAGCAGCCCACGGGGCCTGAGCTCCTATAATTCACCCCTCCACTTT.

The V and J genes are TRBV25-1 and TRBJ1-2, with 9 bases fitting TRBD1. V gave up 1 base and J gave up 8 bases; unmatched junction bases: 11. The germline V gene has CDR1 MGHDK and CDR2 SYGVNS. The CDR3 has 16 residues. The CDR3 reads CASSEFPGTGTRGYTF. CDR3 in DNA: TGTGCCAGCAGTGAATTCCCAGGGACAGGGACCCGCGGCTACACCTTC.

The genes are TRBV7-9 and TRBJ2-1; 8 nucleotides line up with TRBD2. V shed 1 base and J 8 bases; nucleotides not matched to a gene: 7. Germline V gene data show CDR1 as SEHNR and CDR2 as FQNEAQ (reference sequence). This CDR3 region has 15 residues. The CDR3 DNA follows: TGTGCCAGCAGCTTAGGTATTAGCGGGATTTATGAGCAGTTCTTC. Protein sequence: CASSLGISGIYEQFF.

The chain has TRBV5-1 and TRBJ2-5, with no clear D. Germline assignment: CDR1 SGHRS and CDR2 YFSETQ. V dropped 1 base and J dropped 5 bases, with 12 bases sitting between them. The CDR3 has 14 amino acids. The CDR3 loop reads CASSLTAAGETQYF. CDR3 nucleotides: TGCGCCAGCAGCTTGACGGCGGCCGGGGAGACCCAGTACTTC.

This chain links TRBV3-1 (or the pseudogene TRBV3-2) with TRBJ2-7, with D perhaps being TRBD1 or TRBD2 (5 bases each). Deletions cut 3 bases from V and 6 bases from J, with 9 bases between. Germline CDR1 is LGHDT and CDR2 is YNNKEL (reference sequence). The CDR3 is 12 residues long. As DNA, the CDR3 is TGTGCCAGCAGCCATCAGAGGGGCGAGCAGTACTTC. Residues: CASSHQRGEQYF.

The CDR3 loop is CAWSDDREANEKLFF. CDR3 DNA sequence: TGTGCCTGGAGCGACGACAGGGAGGCTAATGAAAAACTGTTTTTT. The V gene is TRBV30, the J gene TRBJ1-4; the match to TRBD1 covers 7 bases. The CDR3 has 15 residues. J lost 3 bases, V lost 3 bases, and 7 bases had no gene match. Germline CDR1 is GTSNPN and CDR2 is SVGIG (reference sequence).

The genes are TRBV2 and TRBJ2-7, with 7 bases that match TRBD2. The CDR3 has 14 residues. V dropped 5 bases and J dropped 9; count of bases not matched to a gene: 13. In germline, CDR1 is SNHLY, CDR2 FYNNEI. The CDR3 region is CASSRRGDPTGQYF. CDR3 nucleotide sequence: TGTGCCAGCAGTCGACGGGGGGACCCGACTGGGCAGTACTTC. Complete variable domain (other parts from reference TRBV2 and TRBJ2-7): EPEVTQTPSHQVTQMGQEVILRCVPISNHLYFYWYRQILGQKVEFLVSFYNNEISEKSEIFDDQFSVERPDGSNFTLKIRSTKLEDSAMYFCASSRRGDPTGQYFGPGTRLTVT.

The rearrangement links TRBV24-1 to TRBJ2-3, with D hard to call. The CDR3 contains 13 residues. CDR1 is KGHDR, CDR2 SFDVKD, per germline. V shed 3 bases and J shed 2 bases, with 5 bases lying between them. CDR3 region: CATSDRITDTQYF. The CDR3 region has the DNA TGTGCCACCAGTGATCGAATCACAGATACGCAGTATTTT.

CDR3 amino acids: CASSYSGRVSPQHF. The CDR3 bases are TGTGCCAGCAGTTACTCGGGCAGGGTGTCGCCCCAGCATTTT. The V and J genes are TRBV6-5 and TRBJ1-5; D possibly corresponds to TRBD1 (5 bases). The V gene's germline CDR1 is MNHEY and CDR2 SVGAGI. CDR3 length: 14 residues. V shed 0 bases and J shed 9 bases, with 12 bases lying between them.

The chain employs TRBV5-1 and TRBJ2-1; D perhaps matches TRBD2 (6 bases). This CDR3 is 14 amino acids long. Trimming shortened V by 6 bases and J by 7 bases, and 17 bases separated the two germline ends. Germline V lookup: CDR1 SGHRS, CDR2 YFSETQ. CDR3 bases: TGCGCCAGCAAGGAAGGAGGGTTAGGGAATGAGCAGTTCTTC. Amino acids: CASKEGGLGNEQFF.

The chain links TRBV7-6 to TRBJ2-1; 8 nucleotides match TRBD2. The CDR3 has 15 amino acids. Losses at the gene ends were 3 bases for V and 5 bases for J; bases not matched to a gene: 6. The germline CDR1 and CDR2 sequences are SGHVS and FNYEAQ. CDR3 region: CASSLLAGTHNEQFF. In nucleotides, the CDR3 is TGTGCCAGCAGCTTGTTAGCGGGGACTCACAATGAGCAGTTCTTC.

The chain links TRBV30 to TRBJ1-5; possible D gene TRBD1, 5 bases. V shed 1 base and J shed 2 bases, with 21 bases lying between them. From germline, CDR1 is GTSNPN and CDR2 SVGIG (reference sequence). The length of the CDR3 is 18 residues. The CDR3 sequence is CAWSGGAASPSGNQPQHF. The CDR3 DNA sequence: TGTGCCTGGAGTGGAGGGGCCGCCAGCCCCTCCGGCAATCAGCCCCAGCATTTT.

The gene calls are TRBV5-1 and TRBJ2-1, with 15 bases fitting TRBD2. From germline, CDR1 is SGHRS and CDR2 YFSETQ. This CDR3 has 18 amino acids. V lost 4 bases, J lost 5 bases, and 10 bases stayed unmatched. This chain's CDR3 is CASSIDRGLAGGNNEQFF. In DNA form, the CDR3 reads TGCGCCAGCAGCATAGACAGGGGACTAGCGGGAGGCAACAATGAGCAGTTCTTC.

V and J are TRBV6-1 and TRBJ1-5; unclear D gene. Trimming pared 5 bases from V and 6 bases from J, leaving 8 bases between. The CDR3 is made up of 12 amino acids. CDR1 MNHNS and CDR2 SASEGT come from the germline V gene. CDR3 sequence reads: CASSRGTQPQHF. CDR3 DNA sequence: TGTGCCAGCAGTCGGGGAACTCAGCCCCAGCATTTT.

V usage is TRBV13 and J usage is TRBJ2-7; TRBD2 aligns across 7 bases. Germline V gene lookup returns CDR1 PRHDT and CDR2 FYEKMQ (reference sequence). V was clipped by 0 bases and J by 1 base; unmatched bases: 3. The length of the CDR3 is 15 residues. The CDR3 here is CASSLGGGGSYEQYF. CDR3 in DNA: TGTGCCAGCAGCTTAGGTGGCGGGGGTTCCTACGAGCAGTACTTC. Variable domain in full (rest from reference TRBV13 and TRBJ2-7): AAGVIQSPRHLIKEKRETATLKCYPIPRHDTVYWYQQGPGQDPQFLISFYEKMQSDKGSIPDRFSAQQFSDYHSELNMSSLELGDSALYFCASSLGGGGSYEQYFGPGTRLTVT.

V and J are TRBV19 and TRBJ2-1, with TRBD1 identical over 9 bases. Germline V gives CDR1 LNHDA, CDR2 SQIVND (reference sequence). CDR3 length: 16 residues. Trimming at V came to 4 bases and at J to 0 bases, leaving 4 bases not matched to a gene. CDR3 in DNA: TGTGCCAGTAGTACCGGACAGGGGAACTCCTACAATGAGCAGTTCTTC. Translating gives CASSTGQGNSYNEQFF.

V is TRBV6-5 and J is TRBJ1-1, with D possibly being TRBD1 (6 bases). The CDR3 has 14 amino acids. Germline loops: CDR1 MNHEY, CDR2 SVGAGI. The V end lost 6 bases, the J end lost 0 bases, and 11 bases lay between the germline ends. The chain's CDR3 is CASRRTDMNTEAFF. In DNA form, the CDR3 reads TGTGCCAGCAGAAGGACAGACATGAACACTGAAGCTTTCTTT.

The genes are TRBV7-9 and TRBJ2-7, with D tentatively TRBD1 (6 bases). The CDR3 runs to 17 residues. Between the trimmed V and J ends, which lost 3 bases and 2 bases, there was a span of 20 bases. Germline CDR1 SEHNR, CDR2 FQNEAQ (reference sequence). This CDR3 is CASSFLAGQNPPYEQYF. The CDR3 DNA sequence: TGTGCCAGCAGCTTTCTTGCAGGACAGAATCCCCCCTACGAGCAGTACTTC.